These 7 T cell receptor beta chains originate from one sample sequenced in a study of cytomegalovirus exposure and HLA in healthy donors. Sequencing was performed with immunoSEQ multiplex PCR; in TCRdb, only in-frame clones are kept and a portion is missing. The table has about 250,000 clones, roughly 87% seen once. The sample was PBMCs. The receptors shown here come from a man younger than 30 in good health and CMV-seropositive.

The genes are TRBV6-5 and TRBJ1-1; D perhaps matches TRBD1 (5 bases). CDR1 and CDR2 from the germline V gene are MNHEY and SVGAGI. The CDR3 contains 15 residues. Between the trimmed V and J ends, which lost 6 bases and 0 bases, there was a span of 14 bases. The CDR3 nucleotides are TGTGCCAGCAGGCCGACAGCCACAATGAACACTGAAGCTTTCTTT. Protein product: CASRPTATMNTEAFF.

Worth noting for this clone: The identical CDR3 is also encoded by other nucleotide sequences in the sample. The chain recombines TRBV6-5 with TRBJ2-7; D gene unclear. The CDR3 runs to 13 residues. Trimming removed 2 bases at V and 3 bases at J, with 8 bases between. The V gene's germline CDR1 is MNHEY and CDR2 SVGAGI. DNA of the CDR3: TGTGCCAGCAGTTACCGGCCGGACTACGAGCAGTACTTC. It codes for CASSYRPDYEQYF.

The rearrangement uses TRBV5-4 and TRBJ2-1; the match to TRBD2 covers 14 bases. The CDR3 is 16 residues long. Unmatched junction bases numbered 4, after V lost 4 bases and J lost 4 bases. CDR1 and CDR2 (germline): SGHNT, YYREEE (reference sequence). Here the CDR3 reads CASSPGLAGEYNEQFF. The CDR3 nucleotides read TGTGCCAGCAGCCCGGGACTAGCGGGAGAGTACAATGAGCAGTTCTTC.

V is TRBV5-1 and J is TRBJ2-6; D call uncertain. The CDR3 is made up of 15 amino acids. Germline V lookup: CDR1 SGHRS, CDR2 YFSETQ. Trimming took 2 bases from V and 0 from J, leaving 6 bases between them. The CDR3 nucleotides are TGCGCCAGCAGCTTAGGAAACTCTGGGGCCAACGTCCTGACTTTC. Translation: CASSLGNSGANVLTF.

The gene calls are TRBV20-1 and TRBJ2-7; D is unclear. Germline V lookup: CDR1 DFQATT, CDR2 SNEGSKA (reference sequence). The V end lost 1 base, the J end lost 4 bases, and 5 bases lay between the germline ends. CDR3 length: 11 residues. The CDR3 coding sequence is TGCAGTGCTAGAGCAGTTTACGAGCAGTACTTC. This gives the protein CSARAVYEQYF.

CDR3 DNA sequence: TGTGCCAGCAGCTTAGGGCAGAACTATGGCTACACCTTC. Translated, it gives CASSLGQNYGYTF. This sequence joins TRBV7-8 and TRBJ1-2; D is unresolved. The CDR3 runs 13 residues. Germline CDR1 SGHVS, CDR2 FQNEAQ. Trimming took off 1 base at V and 2 bases at J, with 5 bases between the two ends.

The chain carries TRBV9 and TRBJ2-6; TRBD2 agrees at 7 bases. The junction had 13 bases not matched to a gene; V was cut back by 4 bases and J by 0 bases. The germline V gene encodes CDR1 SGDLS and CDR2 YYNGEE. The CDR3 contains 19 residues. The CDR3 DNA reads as TGTGCCAGCAGCTCACCCTCGGGGGGTGGAGACTCTGGGGCCAACGTCCTGACTTTC. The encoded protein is CASSSPSGGGDSGANVLTF. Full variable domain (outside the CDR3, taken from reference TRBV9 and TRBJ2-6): DSGVTQTPKHLITATGQRVTLRCSPRSGDLSVYWYQQSLDQGLQFLIQYYNGEERAKGNILERFSAQQFPDLHSELNLSSLELGDSALYFCASSSPSGGGDSGANVLTFGAGSRLTVL.